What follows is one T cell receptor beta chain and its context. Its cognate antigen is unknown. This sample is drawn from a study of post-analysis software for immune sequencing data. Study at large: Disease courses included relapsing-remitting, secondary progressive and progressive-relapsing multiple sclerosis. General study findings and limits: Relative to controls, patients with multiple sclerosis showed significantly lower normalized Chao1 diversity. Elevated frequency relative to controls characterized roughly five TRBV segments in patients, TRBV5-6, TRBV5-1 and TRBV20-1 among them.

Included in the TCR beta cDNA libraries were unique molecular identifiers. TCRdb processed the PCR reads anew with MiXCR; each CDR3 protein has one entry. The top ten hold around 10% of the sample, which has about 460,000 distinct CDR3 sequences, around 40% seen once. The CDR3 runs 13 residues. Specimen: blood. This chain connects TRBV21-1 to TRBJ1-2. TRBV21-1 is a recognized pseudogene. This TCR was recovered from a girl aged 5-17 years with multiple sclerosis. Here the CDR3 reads CASRGKQSYGYTF. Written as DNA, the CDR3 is TGTGCCAGCAGGGGTAAACAGTCCTATGGCTACACCTTC.